The rows below give T cell receptor beta chains drawn from one sample of a study of OX40 agonist ivuxolimab in advanced cancers. The protocol was immunoSEQ multiplex PCR, while the TCRdb copy is restricted to in-frame clones and leaves out a portion. This table holds some 40,000 clones, 60% to 85% found once. The sample was CD4+ or CD8+ T cells sorted from blood, taken in a trial of the OX40 agonist ivuxolimab. The receptor set was obtained from an adult with an advanced solid tumor such as melanoma, head and neck, liver or kidney cancer. Both conserved end residues are part of each CDR3. The D gene is left open where the match is weak. Clone size appears in some rows only: once, few, many, or a class for an expanded clone.

D gene: -; clone size: -; J gene: TRBJ2-3; V gene: TRBV9; CDR3 DNA: TGTGCCAGCAGCGCCCAGACTGGAGATACGCAGTATTTT; CDR3 protein: CASSAQTGDTQYF
D gene: -; clone size: few; J gene: TRBJ1-5; V gene: TRBV7-9; CDR3 DNA: TGTGCCAGCAGCTTACACGGCAATCAGCCCCAGCATTTT; CDR3 protein: CASSLHGNQPQHF
D gene: -; clone size: -; J gene: TRBJ1-1; V gene: TRBV5-4; CDR3 DNA: TGTGCCAGCAGCAGTCAAGGTAGGAACACTGAAGCTTTCTTT; CDR3 protein: CASSSQGRNTEAFF
D gene: -; clone size: few; J gene: TRBJ2-3; V gene: TRBV14; CDR3 DNA: TGTGCCAGCAGCCAAGAAGTTGGAGGGGCAGATACGCAGTATTTT; CDR3 protein: CASSQEVGGADTQYF
D gene: TRBD2; clone size: -; J gene: TRBJ2-7; V gene: TRBV4-2; CDR3 DNA: TGTGCCAGCAGCCAAGATCCGGGGACTATGGACGAGCAGTACTTC; CDR3 protein: CASSQDPGTMDEQYF
D gene: -; clone size: -; J gene: TRBJ1-5; V gene: TRBV30; CDR3 DNA: TGTGCCTGGAGACCCAGGGCCCTCAATCAGCCCCAGCATTTT; CDR3 protein: CAWRPRALNQPQHF
D gene: -; clone size: -; J gene: TRBJ2-1; V gene: TRBV28; CDR3 DNA: TGTGCCAGCAAGATGCAGGGCAGCTCCTACAATGAGCAGTTCTTC; CDR3 protein: CASKMQGSSYNEQFF
D gene: -; clone size: -; J gene: TRBJ2-7; V gene: TRBV6-1; CDR3 DNA: TGTGCCAGCAGTGTGAGTCGCACATCCCCCAACGAGCAGTACTTC; CDR3 protein: CASSVSRTSPNEQYF
D gene: -; clone size: -; J gene: TRBJ1-2; V gene: TRBV5-4; CDR3 DNA: TGTGCCAGCAGCCGCGAGGAGTCTAACTATGGCTACACCTTC; CDR3 protein: CASSREESNYGYTF
D gene: TRBD2; clone size: -; J gene: TRBJ2-1; V gene: TRBV14; CDR3 DNA: TGTGCCAGCAGCCAAGGCGAGCGGGAGTTCTACAATGAGCAGTTCTTC; CDR3 protein: CASSQGEREFYNEQFF
D gene: -; clone size: -; J gene: TRBJ2-2; V gene: TRBV6-1; CDR3 DNA: TGTGCCAGCTCCATTAACACCGGGGAGCTGTTTTTT; CDR3 protein: CASSINTGELFF
D gene: -; clone size: -; J gene: TRBJ1-5; V gene: TRBV18; CDR3 DNA: TGTGCCAGCTCACCACCTCGGACAGCTATAGGCAATCAGCCCCAGCATTTT; CDR3 protein: CASSPPRTAIGNQPQHF
D gene: TRBD2; clone size: -; J gene: TRBJ2-1; V gene: TRBV11-3; CDR3 DNA: TGTGCCAGCAGCTTATCTAGCGGGAATTACAATGAGCAGTTCTTC; CDR3 protein: CASSLSSGNYNEQFF
D gene: -; clone size: -; J gene: TRBJ1-4; V gene: TRBV5-1; CDR3 DNA: TGCGCCAGCAGCTTGAGGCCAGGCGGCTCTAATGAAAAACTGTTTTTT; CDR3 protein: CASSLRPGGSNEKLFF
D gene: -; clone size: -; J gene: TRBJ2-1; V gene: TRBV23-1; CDR3 DNA: TGCGCCAGCAGTCTTAAGAGCTCCTACAATGAGCAGTTCTTC; CDR3 protein: CASSLKSSYNEQFF
D gene: TRBD1; clone size: -; J gene: TRBJ1-1; V gene: TRBV7-8; CDR3 DNA: TGTGCCAGCAACGGGGACAGGGGAATTCCCGAAGCTTTCTTT; CDR3 protein: CASNGDRGIPEAFF
D gene: -; clone size: -; J gene: TRBJ2-7; V gene: TRBV21-1; CDR3 DNA: TGTGCCAGCAGCAAACCCCAGGGTTCCTCCTACGAGCAGTACTTC; CDR3 protein: CASSKPQGSSYEQYF
D gene: -; clone size: -; J gene: TRBJ2-5; V gene: TRBV10-3; CDR3 DNA: TGTGCCATCAGCAGGGGAGGAGAGACCCAGTACTTC; CDR3 protein: CAISRGGETQYF
D gene: -; clone size: -; J gene: TRBJ2-7; V gene: TRBV10-3; CDR3 DNA: TGTGCCATCAACGAGGGGGGAACCTACGAGCAGTACTTC; CDR3 protein: CAINEGGTYEQYF
D gene: -; clone size: few; J gene: TRBJ2-2; V gene: TRBV9; CDR3 DNA: TGTGCCAGCAGCGTAGGTGACTTTTCCGGGGAGCTGTTTTTT; CDR3 protein: CASSVGDFSGELFF
D gene: -; clone size: once; J gene: TRBJ2-7; V gene: TRBV28; CDR3 DNA: TGTGCCAGCAGTTTCTCTAGCGTCTACGAGCAGTACTTC; CDR3 protein: CASSFSSVYEQYF
D gene: TRBD2; clone size: -; J gene: TRBJ2-7; V gene: TRBV5-6; CDR3 DNA: TGTGCCAGCAGCTTCGGGGGGAATCGCGAGCAGTACTTC; CDR3 protein: CASSFGGNREQYF
D gene: -; clone size: -; J gene: TRBJ1-1; V gene: TRBV7-9; CDR3 DNA: TGTGCCAGCAGCCTCGAAAGACGACAAGCTTTCTTT; CDR3 protein: CASSLERRQAFF
D gene: TRBD2; clone size: -; J gene: TRBJ2-3; V gene: TRBV28; CDR3 DNA: TGTGCCAGCAGTACCCAAGCGGGAGGGTTAGATACGCAGTATTTT; CDR3 protein: CASSTQAGGLDTQYF
D gene: -; clone size: -; J gene: TRBJ2-1; V gene: TRBV5-1; CDR3 DNA: TGCGCCAGTAGCAACGGGCGGGGCTACAATGAGCAGTTCTTC; CDR3 protein: CASSNGRGYNEQFF
D gene: -; clone size: -; J gene: TRBJ1-2; V gene: TRBV7-9; CDR3 DNA: TGTGCCAGCAGCTTAGAAGTAGATATCATCTATGGCTACACCTTC; CDR3 protein: CASSLEVDIIYGYTF
D gene: -; clone size: -; J gene: TRBJ2-7; V gene: TRBV28; CDR3 DNA: TGTGCCAACAGTTTAGATCCAGGGAACTCTGGGGAGCAGTACTTC; CDR3 protein: CANSLDPGNSGEQYF
D gene: -; clone size: -; J gene: TRBJ1-2; V gene: TRBV6-1; CDR3 DNA: TGTGCCAGCAGTAGCCGGGAGGGGCATCTTGGCTACACCTTC; CDR3 protein: CASSSREGHLGYTF
D gene: -; clone size: once; J gene: TRBJ2-7; V gene: TRBV27; CDR3 DNA: TGTGCCAGCACCCCGGCCTCCCCTAGCTACGAGCAGTACTTC; CDR3 protein: CASTPASPSYEQYF
D gene: -; clone size: -; J gene: TRBJ1-2; V gene: TRBV19; CDR3 DNA: TGTGCCAGTCAAATCAGAGATGGCTACACCTTC; CDR3 protein: CASQIRDGYTF
D gene: -; clone size: -; J gene: TRBJ1-2; V gene: TRBV30; CDR3 DNA: TGTGCCTGGATTTACGGACACCTCCCCCCCTATGGCTACACCTTC; CDR3 protein: CAWIYGHLPPYGYTF
D gene: TRBD1; clone size: -; J gene: TRBJ1-5; V gene: TRBV19; CDR3 DNA: TGTGCCAGTAGGGGACAGGGGGCTTATTTTTTTGGCAATCAGCCCCAGCATTTT; CDR3 protein: CASRGQGAYFFGNQPQHF
D gene: -; clone size: -; J gene: TRBJ2-1; V gene: TRBV5-1; CDR3 DNA: TGCGCCAGCAGCTTGGAGGCGGCGAGCTCCTACAATGAGCAGTTCTTC; CDR3 protein: CASSLEAASSYNEQFF
D gene: -; clone size: medium-sized; J gene: TRBJ1-5; V gene: TRBV2; CDR3 DNA: TGTGCCAGCAGTGCCCGATCAGGTAGCAATCAGCCCCAGCATTTT; CDR3 protein: CASSARSGSNQPQHF
D gene: TRBD1; clone size: once; J gene: TRBJ1-5; V gene: TRBV4-1; CDR3 DNA: TGCGCCAGCAGCCAGGACAGGGGAAGTCAGCCCCAGCATTTT; CDR3 protein: CASSQDRGSQPQHF
D gene: -; clone size: -; J gene: TRBJ2-1; V gene: TRBV12-5; CDR3 DNA: TGTGCTAGTGGTTCGTGGAATGAGCAGTTCTTC; CDR3 protein: CASGSWNEQFF
D gene: -; clone size: -; J gene: TRBJ2-1; V gene: TRBV19; CDR3 DNA: TGTGCCAGTAGTATAGATCTTAGCGGCCCCTACAATGAGCAGTTCTTC; CDR3 protein: CASSIDLSGPYNEQFF
D gene: -; clone size: -; J gene: TRBJ1-3; V gene: TRBV10-3; CDR3 DNA: TGTGCCATCAGACAGGGACTCGAAGGAAACACCATATATTTT; CDR3 protein: CAIRQGLEGNTIYF
D gene: TRBD1; clone size: -; J gene: TRBJ2-5; V gene: TRBV19; CDR3 DNA: TGTGCCAGTTCTACAGGGGGGTTAGAGACCCAGTACTTC; CDR3 protein: CASSTGGLETQYF
D gene: -; clone size: -; J gene: TRBJ1-2; V gene: TRBV6-1; CDR3 DNA: TGTGCCAGCAGTGAAGGGCCTACCTTCGGCGGCTACACCTTC; CDR3 protein: CASSEGPTFGGYTF
D gene: -; clone size: -; J gene: TRBJ1-1; V gene: TRBV6-5; CDR3 DNA: TGTGCCAGCAGTTACACAGGGAGCACTGAAGCTTTCTTT; CDR3 protein: CASSYTGSTEAFF
D gene: -; clone size: medium-sized; J gene: TRBJ1-5; V gene: TRBV19; CDR3 DNA: TGTGCCAGTAGTTTTGGATCAGGGTTTGATCAGCCCCAGCATTTT; CDR3 protein: CASSFGSGFDQPQHF
D gene: -; clone size: -; J gene: TRBJ2-7; V gene: TRBV28; CDR3 DNA: TGTGCCAGCAGTTTAACCGGGGCGAGGGGCGAGCAGTACTTC; CDR3 protein: CASSLTGARGEQYF
D gene: -; clone size: -; J gene: TRBJ1-5; V gene: TRBV6-6; CDR3 DNA: TGTGCCAGCAGATCCCCCCAGGGTAGCAATCAGCCCCAGCATTTT; CDR3 protein: CASRSPQGSNQPQHF
D gene: -; clone size: -; J gene: TRBJ2-7; V gene: TRBV28; CDR3 DNA: TGTGCCAGCAGTTCCAGTGTGCAGTACGAGCAGTACTTC; CDR3 protein: CASSSSVQYEQYF
D gene: TRBD1; clone size: -; J gene: TRBJ2-7; V gene: TRBV5-4; CDR3 DNA: TGTGCCAGCACCCGGGACAGGGGGAGCTCCTACGAGCAGTACTTC; CDR3 protein: CASTRDRGSSYEQYF
D gene: TRBD2; clone size: -; J gene: TRBJ2-3; V gene: TRBV25-1; CDR3 DNA: TGTGCCAGCAGTGTTTCGATGGGTACTAGCGGCACAGATACGCAGTATTTT; CDR3 protein: CASSVSMGTSGTDTQYF
D gene: -; clone size: few; J gene: TRBJ2-1; V gene: TRBV5-1; CDR3 DNA: TGCGCCAGCAGCTTGACAGGGTTCTCCTACAATGAGCAGTTCTTC; CDR3 protein: CASSLTGFSYNEQFF